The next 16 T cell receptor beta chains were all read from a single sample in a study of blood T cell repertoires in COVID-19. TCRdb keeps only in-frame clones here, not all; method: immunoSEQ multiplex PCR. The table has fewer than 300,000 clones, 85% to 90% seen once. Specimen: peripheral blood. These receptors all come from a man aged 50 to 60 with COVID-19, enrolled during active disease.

Here the CDR3 reads CASSPGISYEQYF. The CDR3, as DNA: TGTGCCAGCAGTCCGGGGATCTCCTACGAGCAGTACTTC. The chain employs TRBV27 and TRBJ2-7; D is perhaps TRBD2 (5 bases). V shed 5 bases and J shed 0 bases, with 8 bases lying between them. This CDR3 spans 13 amino acids. The germline V gene encodes CDR1 MNHEY and CDR2 SMNVEV (reference sequence).

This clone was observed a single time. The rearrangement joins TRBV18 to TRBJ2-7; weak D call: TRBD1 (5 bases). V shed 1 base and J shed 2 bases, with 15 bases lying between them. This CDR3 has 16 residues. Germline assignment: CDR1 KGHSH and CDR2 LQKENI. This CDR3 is CASSPQEVGATYEQYF. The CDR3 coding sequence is TGTGCCAGCTCACCACAGGAAGTTGGGGCAACCTACGAGCAGTACTTC.

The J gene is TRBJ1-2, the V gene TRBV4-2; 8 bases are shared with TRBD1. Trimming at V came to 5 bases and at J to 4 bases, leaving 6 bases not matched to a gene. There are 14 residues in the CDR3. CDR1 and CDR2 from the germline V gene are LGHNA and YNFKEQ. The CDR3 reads CASSSDRGGYGYTF. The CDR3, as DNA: TGTGCCAGCAGCTCTGACAGGGGCGGCTATGGCTACACCTTC.

CDR3 coding DNA: TGTGCCAGCTCCCATTTTTGCGAGCAGTACTTC. This gives the protein CASSHFCEQYF. The chain is built from TRBV9 and TRBJ2-7, with D unresolved. The CDR3 is 11 residues long. V shed 7 bases and J shed 6 bases, with 11 bases lying between them. Germline CDR1 SGDLS, CDR2 YYNGEE.

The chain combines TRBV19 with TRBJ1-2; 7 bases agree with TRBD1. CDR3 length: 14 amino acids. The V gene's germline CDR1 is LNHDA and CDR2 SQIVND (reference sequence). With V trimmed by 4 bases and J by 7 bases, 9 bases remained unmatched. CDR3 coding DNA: TGTGCCAGTAGTACCCCTGACAGGGCGTCTGGCTACACCTTC. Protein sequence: CASSTPDRASGYTF.

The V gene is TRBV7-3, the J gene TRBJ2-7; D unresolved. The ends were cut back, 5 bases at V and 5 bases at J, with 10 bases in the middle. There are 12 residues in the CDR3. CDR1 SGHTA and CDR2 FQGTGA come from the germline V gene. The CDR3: CASSPGGHEQYF. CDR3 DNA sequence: TGTGCCAGCAGCCCCGGCGGCCACGAGCAGTACTTC.

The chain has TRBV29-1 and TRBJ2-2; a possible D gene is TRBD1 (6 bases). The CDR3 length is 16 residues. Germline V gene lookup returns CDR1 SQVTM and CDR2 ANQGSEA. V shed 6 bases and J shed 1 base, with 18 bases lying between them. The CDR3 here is CSVGAMGAWNTGELFF. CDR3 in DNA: TGCAGCGTCGGGGCTATGGGGGCTTGGAACACCGGGGAGCTGTTTTTT.

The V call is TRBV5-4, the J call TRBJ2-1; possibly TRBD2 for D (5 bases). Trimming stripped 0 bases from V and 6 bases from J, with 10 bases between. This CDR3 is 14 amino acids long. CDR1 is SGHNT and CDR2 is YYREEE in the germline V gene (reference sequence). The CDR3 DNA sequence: TGTGCCAGCAGCTTGGAGCGGAGGAGCAATGAGCAGTTCTTC. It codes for CASSLERRSNEQFF.

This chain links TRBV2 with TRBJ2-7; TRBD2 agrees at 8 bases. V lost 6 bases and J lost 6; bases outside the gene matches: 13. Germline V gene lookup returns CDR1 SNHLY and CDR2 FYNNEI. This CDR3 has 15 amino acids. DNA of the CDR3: TGTGCCAGCAGGGCAGGACTAGCAAGGTCTGCCGAGCAGTACTTC. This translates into CASRAGLARSAEQYF.

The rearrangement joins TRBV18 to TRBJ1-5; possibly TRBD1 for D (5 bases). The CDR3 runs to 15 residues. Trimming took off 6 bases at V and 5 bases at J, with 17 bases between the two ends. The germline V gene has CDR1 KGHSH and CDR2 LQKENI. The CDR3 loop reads CASSPNSGLDQPQHF. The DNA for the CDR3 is TGTGCCAGCTCGCCGAACTCAGGGTTGGATCAGCCCCAGCATTTT.

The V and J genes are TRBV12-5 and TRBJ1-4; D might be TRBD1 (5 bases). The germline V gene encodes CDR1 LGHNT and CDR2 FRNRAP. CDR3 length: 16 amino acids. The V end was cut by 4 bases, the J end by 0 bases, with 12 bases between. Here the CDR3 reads CASGSVGGATNEKLFF. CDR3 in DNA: TGTGCTAGTGGTTCGGTGGGGGGAGCAACTAATGAAAAACTGTTTTTT. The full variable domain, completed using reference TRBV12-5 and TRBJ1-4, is DARVTQTPRHKVTEMGQEVTMRCQPILGHNTVFWYRQTMMQGLELLAYFRNRAPLDDSGMPKDRFSAEMPDATLATLKIQPSEPRDSAVYFCASGSVGGATNEKLFFGSGTQLSVL.

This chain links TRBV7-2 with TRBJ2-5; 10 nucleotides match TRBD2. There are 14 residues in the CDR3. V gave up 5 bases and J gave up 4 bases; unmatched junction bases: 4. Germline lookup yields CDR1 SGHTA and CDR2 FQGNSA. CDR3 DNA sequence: TGTGCCAGCAGCGCAGGACTAGCGGTAGAGACCCAGTACTTC. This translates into CASSAGLAVETQYF.

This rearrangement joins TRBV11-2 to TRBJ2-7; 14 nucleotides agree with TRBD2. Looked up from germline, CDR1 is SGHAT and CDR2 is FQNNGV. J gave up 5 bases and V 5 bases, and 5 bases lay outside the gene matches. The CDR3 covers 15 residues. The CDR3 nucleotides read TGTGCCAGCAGCGACGGGACTAGCGGGGGCCACGAGCAGTACTTC. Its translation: CASSDGTSGGHEQYF.

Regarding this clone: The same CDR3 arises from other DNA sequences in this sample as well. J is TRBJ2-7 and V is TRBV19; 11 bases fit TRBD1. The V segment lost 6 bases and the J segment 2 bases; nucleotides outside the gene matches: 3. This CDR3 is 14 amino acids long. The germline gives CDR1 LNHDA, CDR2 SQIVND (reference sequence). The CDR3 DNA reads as TGTGCCAGTAGGCCGGGACAGGGGGCCTACGAGCAGTACTTC. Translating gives CASRPGQGAYEQYF.

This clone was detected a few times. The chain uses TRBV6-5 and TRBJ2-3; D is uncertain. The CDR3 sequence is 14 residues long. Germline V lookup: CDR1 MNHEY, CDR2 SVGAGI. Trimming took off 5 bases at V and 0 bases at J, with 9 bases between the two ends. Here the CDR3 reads CASSPWLSTDTQYF. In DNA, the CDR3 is TGTGCCAGCAGTCCTTGGCTTAGCACAGATACGCAGTATTTT.

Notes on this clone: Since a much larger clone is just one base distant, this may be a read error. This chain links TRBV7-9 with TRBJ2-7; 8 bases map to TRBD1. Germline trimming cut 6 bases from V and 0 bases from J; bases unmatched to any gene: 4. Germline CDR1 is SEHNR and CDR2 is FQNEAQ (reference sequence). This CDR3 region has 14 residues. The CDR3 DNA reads TGTGCCAGCAGTTCGGACAGGGCCTCCTACGAGCAGTACTTC. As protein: CASSSDRASYEQYF.